The 5 T cell receptor beta chains listed next were all sequenced from one sample in a study of patients and donors after allogeneic stem cell transplantation. TCRdb independently ran MiXCR on the RT-PCR reads; one entry per CDR3 protein. In the table there are about a million distinct CDR3 sequences, 15% to 20% of which are singletons. Sequenced material: blood, either unsorted or a sorted T cell fraction (not recorded which). The receptors were gathered from a human donor who was either an allogeneic HSCT recipient or a stem cell or donor lymphocyte infusion donor (not recorded which). It is not recorded whose cells these are; they may come from a transplant donor.

The gene calls are TRBV7-9 and TRBJ2-7; D is unclear. Trimming took 8 bases from V and 2 from J, leaving 16 bases between them. CDR1 is SEHNR, CDR2 FQNEAQ, per germline (reference sequence). This CDR3 has 14 residues. The CDR3 coding sequence is TGTGCCAGCGGATTTGTCACAGCGACCTACGAGCAGTACTTC. Translation: CASGFVTATYEQYF. Complete variable domain (other parts from reference TRBV7-9 and TRBJ2-7): DTGVSQNPRHKITKRGQNVTFRCDPISEHNRLYWYRQTLGQGPEFLTYFQNEAQLEKSRLLSDRFSAERPKGSFSTLEIQRTEQGDSAMYLCASGFVTATYEQYFGPGTRLTVT.

This sequence joins TRBV7-3 and TRBJ2-1; D remains unclear. Per the germline V gene, CDR1 is SGHTA and CDR2 is FQGTGA. The CDR3 extends over 14 amino acids. V was pared by 5 bases and J by 2 bases, with 10 bases between. CDR3: CASSVDGTYNEQFF. The CDR3, as DNA: TGTGCCAGCAGCGTGGACGGCACCTACAATGAGCAGTTCTTC. Based on the CDR3 plus reference TRBV7-3 and TRBJ2-1, the full variable domain is GAGVSQTPSNKVTEKGKYVELRCDPISGHTALYWYRQSLGQGPEFLIYFQGTGAADDSGLPNDRFFAVRPEGSVSTLKIQRTERGDSAVYLCASSVDGTYNEQFFGPGTRLTVL.

V is TRBV20-1 and J is TRBJ2-7; 10 nucleotides align to TRBD2. In germline, CDR1 is DFQATT, CDR2 SNEGSKA (reference sequence). The V and J ends lost 4 bases and 7 bases, in that order; junction bases with no gene match: 13. This CDR3 is 15 amino acids long. CDR3 in amino acids: CSATGIAGGTFEQYF. DNA of the CDR3: TGCAGTGCTACCGGTATAGCGGGGGGCACTTTTGAGCAGTACTTC.

This chain uses TRBV7-8 with TRBJ1-1, with D unclear. CDR1 is SGHVS, CDR2 FQNEAQ, per germline. V gave up 2 bases and J gave up 5 bases, with 21 bases separating them. The CDR3 has 17 residues. In DNA form, the CDR3 reads TGTGCCAGCAGCTTACAGGCTCTGAGAGAGGGAAGGACTGAAGCTTTCTTT. Its translation is CASSLQALREGRTEAFF.

Turning to this clonotype: One end of the junction fails to match germline, which may point to a read error. This chain joins TRBV12-3 or TRBV12-4 and TRBJ1-1, with no clear D. CDR3 length equals 11 residues. The CDR3 loop reads CASTLKTEAFF. The CDR3 DNA sequence: TGTGCCAGCACCCTGAAGACTGAAGCTTTCTTT.